Below, 26 T cell receptor beta chains from the same sample are listed, as sequenced in a study of CD8 T cells in ankylosing spondylitis. Study findings and constraints: Ankylosing spondylitis blood appeared to be characterized by a TCR beta motif of about eight highly homologous variants.

MiXCR, applied by TCRdb to the 5' RACE reads, yields one record per CDR3 protein. The profile shows roughly 300,000 distinct CDR3 sequences, approximately 8% of them singletons. No antigen is known for these receptors. The sample was blood, either unsorted or a sorted T cell fraction (not recorded which). These receptors were obtained from a male donor with ankylosing spondylitis.

In its sample, this clonotype was seen many times. This chain joins TRBV28 and TRBJ1-5; D unclear. Germline lookup yields CDR1 MDHEN and CDR2 SYDVKM. The length of the CDR3 is 15 residues. The V end lost 5 bases, the J end lost 3 bases, and 14 bases lay between the germline ends. This chain's CDR3 is CASSTPGAPNQPQHF. The CDR3 nucleotides read TGTGCCAGCAGTACGCCAGGCGCCCCCAATCAGCCCCAGCATTTT.

The V gene is TRBV20-1, the J gene TRBJ1-2; no firm D call. The V end was cut by 3 bases, the J end by 0 bases, with 8 bases between. Germline lookup yields CDR1 DFQATT and CDR2 SNEGSKA (reference sequence). The CDR3 has 13 residues. For the CDR3, the DNA is TGCAGTGCTAGGCCCCTGTCTAACTATGGCTACACCTTC. It yields the protein CSARPLSNYGYTF.

This clonotype was seen a few times. This chain joins TRBV29-1 and TRBJ2-1, with TRBD1 matching over 9 bases. Germline assignment: CDR1 SQVTM and CDR2 ANQGSEA. The CDR3 has 14 residues. J was trimmed by 4 bases and V by 4 bases; bases with no gene match: 5. CDR3 nucleotide sequence: TGCAGCGTTGCCCCAGGGACAGGGTACAATGAGCAGTTCTTC. It encodes CSVAPGTGYNEQFF.

This clonotype has ten or more counts. The chain is built from TRBV27 and TRBJ2-3; 8 nucleotides match TRBD2. The CDR3 loop spans 18 amino acids. The germline CDR1 and CDR2 sequences are MNHEY and SMNVEV (reference sequence). The ends lost 5 bases at V and 4 bases at J; junction bases unmatched: 17. CDR3 sequence reads: CASSPQSAGGFSADTQYF. The CDR3 region has the DNA TGTGCCAGCAGTCCGCAGTCTGCGGGAGGTTTTTCTGCAGATACGCAGTATTTT.

There are a few counts of this clonotype. This chain links TRBV5-1 with TRBJ2-7; maybe TRBD2 (5 bases). The CDR3 is 13 amino acids. Trimming removed 0 bases from V and 3 bases from J, with 7 bases in between. Germline V lookup: CDR1 SGHRS, CDR2 YFSETQ. The CDR3 DNA is TGCGCCAGCAGCTTGGGGACTCACTACGAGCAGTACTTC. Its translation is CASSLGTHYEQYF.

This chain connects TRBV11-2 to TRBJ2-7, with D possibly TRBD1 on 5 matching bases. Germline V CDR1 and CDR2: SGHAT, FQNNGV. This CDR3 has 15 amino acids. The V end lost 1 base, the J end lost 4 bases, and 14 bases lay between the germline ends. The CDR3 loop reads CASSLGRQGLYEQYF. In DNA, the CDR3 is TGTGCCAGCAGCTTAGGGCGGCAGGGCTTATACGAGCAGTACTTC.

This clonotype was counted many times. This sequence joins TRBV29-1 and TRBJ2-2; the match to TRBD2 covers 8 bases. With V trimmed by 3 bases and J by 6 bases, 6 bases remained unmatched. This CDR3 is built from 14 residues. The germline V gene has CDR1 SQVTM and CDR2 ANQGSEA. The DNA of the CDR3 is TGCAGCGTTGACGCGGGAGGACTTCCCGGGGAGCTGTTTTTT. Its translation is CSVDAGGLPGELFF.

The table lists this clonotype with a few counts. The chain has TRBV20-1 and TRBJ2-1; TRBD2 is a possible D gene (5 bases). Germline values: CDR1 DFQATT, CDR2 SNEGSKA (reference sequence). The CDR3 is 16 amino acids. V lost 2 bases, J lost 5 bases, and 19 bases lay in between. As DNA, the CDR3 is TGCAGTGCTAGACCCCCCCAGCGGAGATACGACAATGAGCAGTTCTTC. Translating gives CSARPPQRRYDNEQFF.

This clonotype has only a few counts. The V call is TRBV11-2, the J call TRBJ2-1; a possible D gene is TRBD1 (6 bases). Germline values: CDR1 SGHAT, CDR2 FQNNGV. The CDR3 has 15 amino acids. Trimming removed 2 bases at V and 5 bases at J, with 13 bases between. The CDR3 region has the DNA TGTGCCAGCAGCTTACAGGGGTGGGGAAACAATGAGCAGTTCTTC. Translated: CASSLQGWGNNEQFF.

The rearrangement links TRBV28 to TRBJ2-1; 10 nucleotides line up with TRBD1. Germline assignment: CDR1 MDHEN and CDR2 SYDVKM. The CDR3 sequence is 16 residues long. J gave up 2 bases and V 6 bases, and 7 bases lay outside the gene matches. CDR3 sequence: CASRGPGQGTYNEQFF. CDR3 DNA sequence: TGTGCCAGCAGGGGTCCGGGACAGGGGACCTACAATGAGCAGTTCTTC.

The V and J genes are TRBV18 and TRBJ2-1, with 13 bases matching TRBD2. The J segment lost 9 bases and the V segment lost 6 bases, leaving 5 bases of the junction unmatched. The germline V gene encodes CDR1 KGHSH and CDR2 LQKENI. CDR3 length: 14 residues. The CDR3 region is CASSPGLAGFEQFF. In DNA, the CDR3 is TGTGCCAGCTCCCCGGGACTAGCGGGATTTGAGCAGTTCTTC.

This sequence joins TRBV5-1 and TRBJ2-7, with D hard to call. The V end was cut by 0 bases, the J end by 6 bases, with 10 bases between. CDR3 length: 13 residues. CDR1 SGHRS and CDR2 YFSETQ come from the germline V gene. Here the CDR3 reads CASSLESSGEQYF. The DNA for the CDR3 is TGCGCCAGCAGCTTGGAATCAAGTGGCGAGCAGTACTTC.

The sample holds a few counts of this clonotype. The genes are TRBV18 and TRBJ2-2; 9 bases line up with TRBD2. V was pared by 2 bases and J by 0 bases, with 1 base of the junction left unmatched. The CDR3 sequence is 16 residues long. CDR1 and CDR2 (germline): KGHSH, LQKENI. CDR3 coding DNA: TGTGCCAGCTCACCATCTAGCGGGACGAACACCGGGGAGCTGTTTTTT. It encodes CASSPSSGTNTGELFF.

The sample holds many counts of this clonotype. This chain uses TRBV11-1 with TRBJ2-5; D gene unclear. There are 14 residues in the CDR3. V lost 2 bases and J lost 1, with 8 bases in between. CDR1 SGHAT and CDR2 FQDESV come from the germline V gene (reference sequence). The CDR3 here is CASSLSAAQETQYF. CDR3 DNA sequence: TGTGCCAGCAGCTTATCGGCGGCCCAAGAGACCCAGTACTTC.

The chain couples TRBV6-1 to TRBJ1-1; 9 bases line up with TRBD1. The CDR3 contains 16 residues. V shed 6 bases, J shed 4 bases, and the junction held 12 bases outside the gene matches. Germline V lookup: CDR1 MNHNS, CDR2 SASEGT. The CDR3 loop reads CASRGTGTGRVTEAFF. In DNA form, the CDR3 reads TGTGCCAGCAGAGGTACCGGGACAGGGAGGGTCACTGAAGCTTTCTTT.

This clonotype appeared a few times. V is TRBV5-6 and J is TRBJ2-5; no definite D call. The ends were cut back, 3 bases at V and 5 bases at J, with 8 bases in the middle. The CDR3 loop spans 12 amino acids. Germline CDR1 SGHDT, CDR2 YYEEEE. CDR3 loop: CASSYTGETQYF. CDR3 in DNA: TGTGCCAGCAGCTACACCGGGGAGACCCAGTACTTC.

This clonotype was detected only a few times. This sequence joins TRBV7-9 and TRBJ1-2; 8 bases align to TRBD1. J gave up 3 bases and V 3 bases, and 9 bases lay outside the gene matches. The CDR3 loop spans 16 amino acids. The germline V gene has CDR1 SEHNR and CDR2 FQNEAQ (reference sequence). In DNA form, the CDR3 reads TGTGCCAGCAGCTTGGAATTCAGGGGGCCTCACTATGGCTACACCTTC. Protein product: CASSLEFRGPHYGYTF. Drawing the rest from reference TRBV7-9 and TRBJ1-2, the complete variable domain is DTGVSQNPRHKITKRGQNVTFRCDPISEHNRLYWYRQTLGQGPEFLTYFQNEAQLEKSRLLSDRFSAERPKGSFSTLEIQRTEQGDSAMYLCASSLEFRGPHYGYTFGSGTRLTVV.

This clonotype has ten or more counts. V is TRBV12-3 or TRBV12-4 and J is TRBJ1-5; tentative D call: TRBD1 (6 bases). Between the trimmed V and J ends, which lost 7 bases and 3 bases, there was a span of 13 bases. The CDR3 extends over 14 amino acids. The CDR3 protein is CASTGQYNNQPQHF. The CDR3 DNA is TGTGCCAGCACCGGACAGTATAACAATCAGCCCCAGCATTTT.

This clonotype has more than one count but fewer than ten. The rearrangement links TRBV20-1 to TRBJ1-1; D is possibly TRBD1 (6 bases). The CDR3 covers 12 residues. Trimming took 6 bases from V and 5 from J, leaving 13 bases between them. Germline V gene data show CDR1 as DFQATT and CDR2 as SNEGSKA (reference sequence). The CDR3 sequence: CSASQGWTEAFF. CDR3 nucleotide sequence: TGCAGTGCATCACAGGGTTGGACTGAAGCTTTCTTT.

This clonotype was detected only a few times. The CDR3 DNA sequence: TGTGCCAGCAGCTCTGATAGCGGGAGGGCCCTTAACATTCAGTACTTC. Its protein is CASSSDSGRALNIQYF. The J gene is TRBJ2-4, the V gene TRBV7-2; TRBD2 agrees at 11 bases. V was pared by 4 bases and J by 7 bases, with 9 bases of the junction left unmatched. The CDR3 runs to 16 residues. Looked up from germline, CDR1 is SGHTA and CDR2 is FQGNSA.

This clonotype was detected only a few times. V is TRBV7-9 and J is TRBJ2-1, with 7 positions matching TRBD2. J was trimmed by 8 bases and V by 8 bases; bases with no gene match: 9. The germline V gene has CDR1 SEHNR and CDR2 FQNEAQ (reference sequence). CDR3 size: 13 residues. The CDR3 loop reads CASSAGVYHEQFF. DNA of the CDR3: TGTGCCAGCTCGGCGGGAGTCTATCATGAGCAGTTCTTC.

V usage is TRBV7-3 and J usage is TRBJ2-2, with D perhaps TRBD1 (5 bases). The CDR3 is made up of 16 amino acids. The germline gives CDR1 SGHTA, CDR2 FQGTGA. The germline V and J ends were trimmed by 5 bases and 6 bases, with 19 bases remaining between them. CDR3 DNA sequence: TGTGCCAGCAGCCCTGCCCCCCGGACACCCGCCGGGGAGCTGTTTTTT. This translates into CASSPAPRTPAGELFF.

As to this clonotype: The junction departs from the called germline gene at one end, perhaps through a read error. J is TRBJ1-3 and V is TRBV7-9, with no clear D. Germline lookup yields CDR1 SEHNR and CDR2 FQNEAQ (reference sequence). This CDR3 is built from 13 residues. CDR3 nucleotides: TGTGTCAGCAGCCGGCGGGAAGGAAACACCATATATTTT. The encoded protein is CVSSRREGNTIYF.

J is TRBJ2-7 and V is TRBV7-3; D might be TRBD2 (5 bases). From germline, CDR1 is SGHTA and CDR2 FQGTGA. There are 12 residues in the CDR3. V was pared by 3 bases and J by 9 bases, with 12 bases between. The DNA for the CDR3 is TGTGCCAGCAGCTTGATCCCTCGGGGGCAGTACTTC. As protein: CASSLIPRGQYF.

This chain connects TRBV20-1 to TRBJ1-1; TRBD1 might be the D (5 bases). V was clipped by 0 bases and J by 2 bases, with 10 bases between them. This CDR3 is 14 amino acids long. CDR1 is DFQATT, CDR2 SNEGSKA, per germline (reference sequence). The CDR3 sequence: CSAREQAHNTEAFF. The CDR3 DNA sequence: TGCAGTGCTAGAGAACAGGCTCACAACACTGAAGCTTTCTTT.

The V gene is TRBV6-1, the J gene TRBJ2-7; 12 bases match TRBD2. The CDR3 totals 15 residues. Germline values: CDR1 MNHNS, CDR2 SASEGT. J gave up 7 bases and V 6 bases, and 10 bases lay outside the gene matches. CDR3 amino acids: CASSPLAGGPGEQYF. CDR3 sequence (DNA): TGTGCCAGCAGCCCGCTAGCGGGAGGGCCGGGTGAGCAGTACTTC.